The rows below give T cell receptor beta chains drawn from one sample of a study of blood T cell repertoires in COVID-19. Sequencing used immunoSEQ multiplex PCR; TCRdb keeps in-frame clones, though not all of them. Of approximately 160,000 clones detected, around 84% appear once; the ten largest clones hold under 8.5%. The sequenced material came from peripheral blood. Receptor source: a woman aged 60-75 years with COVID-19, enrolled during active disease. CDR3s include the opening cysteine and the closing phenylalanine or tryptophan. Fields, in order: CDR3 protein, CDR3 DNA, J gene, clone size, D gene, V gene. The D gene is left open where the match is weak. Clone size is given for some rows only: seen once, a few or many times, or a class if the clone is expanded.

CDR3aa: CASSEGRGRYTEAFF; CDR3nt: TGTGCCAGCAGTGAAGGGAGGGGGCGGTACACTGAAGCTTTCTTT; j_gene: TRBJ1-1; abundance: -; d_gene: TRBD1; v_gene: TRBV2
CDR3aa: CATSRDDATNNEQFF; CDR3nt: TGTGCCACCAGCAGAGATGATGCGACTAACAATGAGCAGTTCTTC; j_gene: TRBJ2-1; abundance: -; d_gene: -; v_gene: TRBV15
CDR3aa: CASRPGGGLDSPLHF; CDR3nt: TGTGCCAGCAGACCCGGGGGGGGGCTGGATTCACCCCTCCACTTT; j_gene: TRBJ1-6; abundance: -; d_gene: -; v_gene: TRBV6-5
CDR3aa: CASREDSSSSYEQYF; CDR3nt: TGTGCCAGCAGGGAAGACAGTTCCAGCTCCTACGAGCAGTACTTC; j_gene: TRBJ2-7; abundance: -; d_gene: -; v_gene: TRBV5-4
CDR3aa: CATSGPTVTETQYF; CDR3nt: TGTGCCACCAGTGGTCCAACGGTAACAGAGACCCAGTACTTC; j_gene: TRBJ2-5; abundance: -; d_gene: -; v_gene: TRBV24-1
CDR3aa: CASRPGTGDPDTQYF; CDR3nt: TGTGCCAGCAGACCCGGGACAGGGGATCCAGATACGCAGTATTTT; j_gene: TRBJ2-3; abundance: -; d_gene: TRBD1; v_gene: TRBV27
CDR3aa: CASSYPRQGKETQYF; CDR3nt: TGTGCCAGCAGTTACCCCAGACAGGGTAAAGAGACCCAGTACTTC; j_gene: TRBJ2-5; abundance: once; d_gene: TRBD1; v_gene: TRBV6-2/TRBV6-3
CDR3aa: CASSSLAGQQETQYF; CDR3nt: TGCGCCAGCAGCTCCCTAGCGGGGCAACAAGAGACCCAGTACTTC; j_gene: TRBJ2-5; abundance: -; d_gene: TRBD2; v_gene: TRBV5-1
CDR3aa: CASSSGGRQPQHF; CDR3nt: TGTGCCAGCAGTTCAGGGGGCCGTCAGCCCCAGCATTTT; j_gene: TRBJ1-5; abundance: few; d_gene: TRBD1; v_gene: TRBV6-2/TRBV6-3
CDR3aa: CSVPTSGGVGDTQYF; CDR3nt: TGCAGCGTTCCGACTAGCGGGGGAGTTGGAGATACGCAGTATTTT; j_gene: TRBJ2-3; abundance: -; d_gene: TRBD2; v_gene: TRBV29-1
CDR3aa: CASSFPGGLAGEETQYF; CDR3nt: TGTGCCAGCAGCTTCCCCGGGGGGCTTGCGGGGGAAGAGACCCAGTACTTC; j_gene: TRBJ2-5; abundance: -; d_gene: -; v_gene: TRBV7-8
CDR3aa: CASSPTGQPNQPQHF; CDR3nt: TGCGCCAGCAGCCCGACGGGACAGCCCAATCAGCCCCAGCATTTT; j_gene: TRBJ1-5; abundance: -; d_gene: TRBD1; v_gene: TRBV5-1
CDR3aa: CASSQVRQGLSGNTIYF; CDR3nt: TGTGCCAGCAGCCAAGTCCGACAGGGCCTTTCTGGAAACACCATATATTTT; j_gene: TRBJ1-3; abundance: -; d_gene: TRBD1; v_gene: TRBV14
CDR3aa: CASSGTWTGLEKLFF; CDR3nt: TGTGCCAGCAGTGGGACTTGGACTGGACTAGAAAAACTGTTTTTT; j_gene: TRBJ1-4; abundance: -; d_gene: -; v_gene: TRBV2
CDR3aa: CASSLGAGTEAFF; CDR3nt: TGCGCCAGCAGCTTGGGGGCGGGGACTGAAGCTTTCTTT; j_gene: TRBJ1-1; abundance: -; d_gene: -; v_gene: TRBV5-1
CDR3aa: CASGSSTGLSNQPQHF; CDR3nt: TGTGCTAGTGGTTCATCGACAGGGCTTAGCAATCAGCCCCAGCATTTT; j_gene: TRBJ1-5; abundance: -; d_gene: TRBD1; v_gene: TRBV12-5
CDR3aa: CASKGQGATGELFF; CDR3nt: TGTGCCAGCAAGGGACAGGGGGCGACCGGGGAGCTGTTTTTT; j_gene: TRBJ2-2; abundance: -; d_gene: TRBD1; v_gene: TRBV6-5
CDR3aa: CARTDTGLAGEGSYNEQFF; CDR3nt: TGTGCCAGAACAGACACGGGACTAGCGGGAGAAGGGTCCTACAATGAGCAGTTCTTC; j_gene: TRBJ2-1; abundance: -; d_gene: TRBD2; v_gene: TRBV2
CDR3aa: CASSEGRRTGGYTF; CDR3nt: TGTGCCAGCAGTGAAGGAAGACGTACGGGGGGCTACACCTTC; j_gene: TRBJ1-2; abundance: few; d_gene: -; v_gene: TRBV6-1
CDR3aa: CASIGGSSYNSPLHF; CDR3nt: TGTGCCAGTATTGGAGGGAGCTCCTATAATTCACCCCTCCACTTT; j_gene: TRBJ1-6; abundance: -; d_gene: -; v_gene: TRBV19
CDR3aa: CASSALGGDPEAFF; CDR3nt: TGTGCCAGCAGCGCATTGGGCGGGGACCCTGAAGCTTTCTTT; j_gene: TRBJ1-1; abundance: -; d_gene: -; v_gene: TRBV5-5
CDR3aa: CASSYRGAAFF; CDR3nt: TGTGCCAGCAGTTACCGGGGGGCGGCTTTCTTT; j_gene: TRBJ1-1; abundance: -; d_gene: -; v_gene: TRBV6-2/TRBV6-3
CDR3aa: CASSLRLVAVNTEAFF; CDR3nt: TGTGCCAGCAGCTTAAGATTGGTGGCAGTAAACACTGAAGCTTTCTTT; j_gene: TRBJ1-1; abundance: -; d_gene: -; v_gene: TRBV5-4
CDR3aa: CASRERAGRGYGYTF; CDR3nt: TGCGCCAGCAGGGAGAGGGCAGGCCGCGGCTATGGCTACACCTTC; j_gene: TRBJ1-2; abundance: once; d_gene: -; v_gene: TRBV5-1
CDR3aa: CASSVRQGYGYTF; CDR3nt: TGTGCCAGCAGCGTACGACAGGGCTATGGCTACACCTTC; j_gene: TRBJ1-2; abundance: -; d_gene: TRBD1; v_gene: TRBV9
CDR3aa: CASSSDSSSYNEQFF; CDR3nt: TGTGCCAGCAGCTCGGACAGTTCCTCCTACAATGAGCAGTTCTTC; j_gene: TRBJ2-1; abundance: -; d_gene: -; v_gene: TRBV7-3
CDR3aa: CATQQGNQPQHF; CDR3nt: TGTGCCACCCAACAGGGTAATCAGCCCCAGCATTTT; j_gene: TRBJ1-5; abundance: -; d_gene: -; v_gene: TRBV6-5
CDR3aa: CASSPPSTSGGTSTDTQYF; CDR3nt: TGCGCCAGCAGTCCTCCTTCCACTAGCGGGGGGACTAGCACAGATACGCAGTATTTT; j_gene: TRBJ2-3; abundance: -; d_gene: TRBD2; v_gene: TRBV23-1
CDR3aa: CASSSPFRGGEKLFF; CDR3nt: TGTGCCAGCAGCTCCCCCTTCAGGGGTGGTGAAAAACTGTTTTTT; j_gene: TRBJ1-4; abundance: -; d_gene: -; v_gene: TRBV3-1/TRBV3-2
CDR3aa: CASRPDRGNNYGYTF; CDR3nt: TGTGCCAGCAGGCCCGACAGGGGAAATAACTATGGCTACACCTTC; j_gene: TRBJ1-2; abundance: few; d_gene: TRBD1; v_gene: TRBV6-5
CDR3aa: CASSRDSNTDTQYF; CDR3nt: TGTGCCAGCAGCCGGGACAGTAACACAGATACGCAGTATTTT; j_gene: TRBJ2-3; abundance: -; d_gene: TRBD1; v_gene: TRBV7-3
CDR3aa: CASATGGDTGELFF; CDR3nt: TGCGCCAGCGCAACAGGGGGCGATACCGGGGAGCTGTTTTTT; j_gene: TRBJ2-2; abundance: -; d_gene: TRBD1; v_gene: TRBV5-1
CDR3aa: CASSQDPRGSYNEQFF; CDR3nt: TGTGCCAGCAGCCAAGATCCGAGGGGGTCCTACAATGAGCAGTTCTTC; j_gene: TRBJ2-1; abundance: -; d_gene: -; v_gene: TRBV4-2
CDR3aa: CASSPRTGDQPQHF; CDR3nt: TGTGCCAGCTCACCTCGGACAGGCGATCAACCCCAGCATTTT; j_gene: TRBJ1-5; abundance: few; d_gene: TRBD1; v_gene: TRBV18
CDR3aa: CASSWGTGEQFF; CDR3nt: TGTGCCAGCAGCTGGGGGACAGGGGAGCAGTTCTTC; j_gene: TRBJ2-1; abundance: once; d_gene: TRBD1; v_gene: TRBV9
CDR3aa: CSVPISVNEQFF; CDR3nt: TGCAGCGTTCCCATCAGCGTCAATGAGCAGTTCTTC; j_gene: TRBJ2-1; abundance: few; d_gene: -; v_gene: TRBV29-1
CDR3aa: CASSQQGALEKLFF; CDR3nt: TGCGCCAGCAGCCAACAGGGGGCACTTGAAAAACTGTTTTTT; j_gene: TRBJ1-4; abundance: -; d_gene: TRBD1; v_gene: TRBV5-1
CDR3aa: CASAPGARYNEQFF; CDR3nt: TGTGCTAGTGCCCCCGGAGCCCGGTACAATGAGCAGTTCTTC; j_gene: TRBJ2-1; abundance: -; d_gene: -; v_gene: TRBV12-5
CDR3aa: CASGIGLAANTGELFF; CDR3nt: TGTGCTAGTGGTATCGGACTAGCGGCGAACACCGGGGAGCTGTTTTTT; j_gene: TRBJ2-2; abundance: once; d_gene: TRBD2; v_gene: TRBV12-5
CDR3aa: CASSFKSVTGKNYGYTF; CDR3nt: TGTGCCAGCAGTTTTAAGTCGGTGACAGGGAAGAACTATGGCTACACCTTC; j_gene: TRBJ1-2; abundance: -; d_gene: TRBD1; v_gene: TRBV27
CDR3aa: CASSFSLNTEAFF; CDR3nt: TGTGCCAGCAGCTTTAGTCTGAACACTGAAGCTTTCTTT; j_gene: TRBJ1-1; abundance: -; d_gene: -; v_gene: TRBV11-3
CDR3aa: CAVPGETNTEAFF; CDR3nt: TGTGCCGTCCCAGGGGAGACGAACACTGAAGCTTTCTTT; j_gene: TRBJ1-1; abundance: -; d_gene: -; v_gene: TRBV6-6
CDR3aa: CAISPAGTGKNEKLFF; CDR3nt: TGTGCCATCAGCCCGGCCGGGACAGGAAAAAATGAAAAACTGTTTTTT; j_gene: TRBJ1-4; abundance: -; d_gene: TRBD1; v_gene: TRBV10-3
CDR3aa: CATSPLRGQGYNQPQHF; CDR3nt: TGTGCCACCAGCCCATTGAGGGGACAGGGATACAATCAGCCCCAGCATTTT; j_gene: TRBJ1-5; abundance: -; d_gene: TRBD1; v_gene: TRBV24-1
CDR3aa: CASSLPAGNTGELFF; CDR3nt: TGTGCCAGCAGTTTACCAGCGGGGAACACCGGGGAGCTGTTTTTT; j_gene: TRBJ2-2; abundance: -; d_gene: -; v_gene: TRBV28
CDR3aa: CASSSSGNGELFF; CDR3nt: TGTGCCAGCAGCTCCAGCGGGAACGGGGAGCTGTTTTTT; j_gene: TRBJ2-2; abundance: -; d_gene: TRBD2; v_gene: TRBV11-2
CDR3aa: CASSLDAGLFVDIQYF; CDR3nt: TGCGCCAGCAGCTTGGATGCGGGATTATTTGTGGACATTCAGTACTTC; j_gene: TRBJ2-4; abundance: once; d_gene: -; v_gene: TRBV5-1
CDR3aa: CASSLAGNTGELFF; CDR3nt: TGTGCCAGCAGCTTAGCGGGGAACACCGGGGAGCTGTTTTTT; j_gene: TRBJ2-2; abundance: few; d_gene: -; v_gene: TRBV11-3
CDR3aa: CASSRGGMRPQETQYF; CDR3nt: TGTGCCAGCAGCCGTGGCGGGATGCGACCCCAAGAGACCCAGTACTTC; j_gene: TRBJ2-5; abundance: -; d_gene: -; v_gene: TRBV27
CDR3aa: CASSPRQYGYTF; CDR3nt: TGTGCCAGCAGTCCCAGACAGTACGGCTACACCTTC; j_gene: TRBJ1-2; abundance: -; d_gene: -; v_gene: TRBV12-3/TRBV12-4
CDR3aa: CASFYRVRSEAFF; CDR3nt: TGTGCCAGCTTTTACAGGGTACGCTCTGAAGCTTTCTTT; j_gene: TRBJ1-1; abundance: -; d_gene: -; v_gene: TRBV2
CDR3aa: CASSPDPGHPRGYTF; CDR3nt: TGCGCCAGCAGCCCAGACCCGGGACACCCGAGGGGCTACACCTTC; j_gene: TRBJ1-2; abundance: -; d_gene: -; v_gene: TRBV4-1
CDR3aa: CASSSRQQTDTQYF; CDR3nt: TGCGCCAGCAGCTCCAGACAGCAGACAGATACGCAGTATTTT; j_gene: TRBJ2-3; abundance: once; d_gene: -; v_gene: TRBV5-1
CDR3aa: CASSQGWAEGEAFF; CDR3nt: TGTGCCAGCAGCCAAGGCTGGGCCGAGGGTGAAGCTTTCTTT; j_gene: TRBJ1-1; abundance: -; d_gene: -; v_gene: TRBV14
CDR3aa: CASSWRTGGLTGELFF; CDR3nt: TGTGCCAGCAGCTGGAGGACAGGGGGCCTCACCGGGGAGCTGTTTTTT; j_gene: TRBJ2-2; abundance: -; d_gene: TRBD1; v_gene: TRBV5-6
CDR3aa: CASSHYWGRDYEQYF; CDR3nt: TGTGCCAGCAGCCACTACTGGGGGAGGGACTACGAGCAGTACTTC; j_gene: TRBJ2-7; abundance: -; d_gene: TRBD2; v_gene: TRBV14
CDR3aa: CASSPSGGGNTIYF; CDR3nt: TGCGCCAGCAGCCCTTCAGGAGGTGGAAACACCATATATTTT; j_gene: TRBJ1-3; abundance: -; d_gene: -; v_gene: TRBV10-1
CDR3aa: CASSPVELAGTGELFF; CDR3nt: TGTGCCAGCAGCCCCGTGGAACTAGCGGGAACCGGGGAGCTGTTTTTT; j_gene: TRBJ2-2; abundance: -; d_gene: TRBD2; v_gene: TRBV9
CDR3aa: CASSDGSARAFF; CDR3nt: TGTGCCAGCAGTGACGGATCCGCGAGGGCTTTCTTT; j_gene: TRBJ1-1; abundance: -; d_gene: -; v_gene: TRBV6-4
CDR3aa: CASSSRTGYGANVLTF; CDR3nt: TGTGCCAGCAGCTCCCGGACAGGGTACGGGGCCAACGTCCTGACTTTC; j_gene: TRBJ2-6; abundance: -; d_gene: TRBD1; v_gene: TRBV5-6